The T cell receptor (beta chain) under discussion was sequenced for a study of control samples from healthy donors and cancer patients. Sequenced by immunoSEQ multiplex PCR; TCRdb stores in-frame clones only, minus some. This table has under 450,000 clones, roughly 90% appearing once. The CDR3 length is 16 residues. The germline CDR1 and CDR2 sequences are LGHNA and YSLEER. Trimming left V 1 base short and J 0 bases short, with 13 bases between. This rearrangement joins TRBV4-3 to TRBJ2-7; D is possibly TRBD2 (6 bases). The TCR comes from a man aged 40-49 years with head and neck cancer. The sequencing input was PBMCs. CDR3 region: CASSQGSGSGSYEQYF. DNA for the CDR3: TGCGCCAGCAGCCAAGGGAGCGGGTCTGGCTCCTACGAGCAGTACTTC.